A selection of T cell receptor beta chains follows, all from one sample in a study of cytomegalovirus exposure and HLA in healthy donors. TCRdb keeps only in-frame clones here, not all; method: immunoSEQ multiplex PCR. The sample records some 190,000 clones, roughly 88% being singletons. Specimen: PBMCs. The receptor set was obtained from a boy aged 2-9 years in good health and CMV-seronegative. Both conserved end residues are part of each CDR3. The order of the fields is V gene, J gene, clone size, D gene, CDR3 protein, CDR3 DNA. The D gene is left open where the match is weak. Rows give clone size only sometimes, using once, few, many, or a class for an expanded clone.

>TRBV2|TRBJ2-3|-|TRBD2
CASGLAGGTDTQYF
TGTGCCAGCGGGCTGGCGGGGGGCACAGATACGCAGTATTTT
>TRBV27|TRBJ2-7|-|TRBD1
CASSPRDRAYEQYF
TGTGCCAGCAGTCCCCGGGACAGGGCCTACGAGCAGTACTTC
>TRBV7-9|TRBJ1-1|-|TRBD1
CASSPGQGQGAPSTEAFF
TGTGCCAGCAGCCCAGGCCAGGGCCAGGGGGCGCCTTCCACTGAAGCTTTCTTT
>TRBV5-1|TRBJ1-1|-|-
CASTGGTEAFF
TGCGCCAGCACGGGGGGCACTGAAGCTTTCTTT
>TRBV6-4|TRBJ1-2|-|-
CASSDSKDEPLGLRYGYTF
TGTGCCAGCAGTGACTCGAAAGACGAACCCTTGGGACTTCGCTATGGCTACACCTTC
>TRBV6-4|TRBJ2-3|-|TRBD2
CASSEGLAADTQYF
TGTGCCAGCAGTGAGGGACTAGCGGCAGATACGCAGTATTTT
>TRBV19|TRBJ2-2|-|-
CASSITRDTGELFF
TGTGCCAGTAGTATAACGAGGGACACCGGGGAGCTGTTTTTT
>TRBV4-3|TRBJ1-1|-|-
CASSQNQVNTEAFF
TGCGCCAGCAGCCAAAACCAGGTGAACACTGAAGCTTTCTTT
>TRBV5-4|TRBJ1-1|-|TRBD1
CASSSALDRGHAFF
TGTGCCAGCAGCTCGGCCCTGGACAGGGGGCATGCTTTCTTT
>TRBV7-9|TRBJ2-1|-|TRBD2
CASSLGWQRGDNEQFF
TGTGCCAGCAGCTTAGGATGGCAGCGGGGGGACAATGAGCAGTTCTTC
>TRBV18|TRBJ1-1|-|-
CASSPRQDTEAFF
TGTGCCAGCTCACCACGGCAGGACACTGAAGCTTTCTTT
>TRBV9|TRBJ2-3|-|TRBD2
CASSATSGSMNTQYF
TGTGCCAGCAGCGCAACTAGCGGGTCCATGAATACGCAGTATTTT
>TRBV18|TRBJ2-2|-|TRBD2
CASSPTSNTGELFF
TGTGCCAGCTCACCGACTAGCAACACCGGGGAGCTGTTTTTT
>TRBV5-4|TRBJ2-1|-|-
CASSPSGGRRNEQFF
TGTGCCAGCAGCCCCTCCGGGGGGCGGCGGAATGAGCAGTTCTTC
>TRBV11-2|TRBJ1-1|-|TRBD1
CASSSQGAGNTEAFF
TGTGCCAGCAGCTCACAGGGGGCCGGGAACACTGAAGCTTTCTTT
>TRBV7-8|TRBJ1-5|-|-
CASSLGRERRQDNQPQHF
TGTGCCAGCAGCTTAGGCCGTGAACGAAGACAGGACAATCAGCCCCAGCATTTT
>TRBV30|TRBJ1-2|once|-
CAWSGRGGKNYGYTF
TGTGCCTGGAGTGGCCGTGGGGGGAAGAACTATGGCTACACCTTC
>TRBV5-5|TRBJ1-1|-|-
CASSLDRVYFF
TGTGCCAGCAGCTTGGACAGGGTTTACTTCTTT
>TRBV2|TRBJ1-5|-|-
CASSFREGNQPQHF
TGTGCCAGCAGTTTTAGGGAGGGCAATCAGCCCCAGCATTTT
>TRBV7-9|TRBJ2-5|-|TRBD2
CASSLSLAGGQETQYF
TGTGCCAGCAGCTTATCGCTCGCGGGGGGGCAGGAGACCCAGTACTTC
>TRBV30|TRBJ2-1|-|TRBD2
CAWSVLRSSAGAYNEQFF
TGTGCCTGGAGTGTACTTAGGTCGTCGGCGGGAGCTTACAATGAGCAGTTCTTC
>TRBV6-5|TRBJ1-4|once|-
CASSRTRGTNEKLFF
TGTGCCAGCAGTCGAACAAGGGGAACTAATGAAAAACTGTTTTTT
>TRBV2|TRBJ1-1|-|-
CASSESGGWGYTEAFF
TGTGCCAGCAGTGAATCGGGGGGTTGGGGGTACACTGAAGCTTTCTTT
>TRBV7-2|TRBJ2-1|-|TRBD2
CASSFSGRTNNEQFF
TGTGCCAGCAGCTTTTCCGGGAGGACCAACAATGAGCAGTTCTTC
>TRBV29-1|TRBJ1-1|-|-
CSVVEGNTEAFF
TGCAGCGTTGTCGAGGGGAACACTGAAGCTTTCTTT
>TRBV7-9|TRBJ1-4|few|-
CASSDPGSLGEKLFF
TGTGCCAGCAGCGACCCTGGGAGTCTAGGTGAAAAACTGTTTTTT
>TRBV30|TRBJ2-7|few|TRBD2
CAWSVTAGGYEQYF
TGTGCCTGGAGTGTAACGGCGGGGGGCTACGAGCAGTACTTC
>TRBV29-1|TRBJ1-1|-|-
CSVRDSRANTEAFF
TGCAGCGTTCGTGACAGTCGAGCGAACACTGAAGCTTTCTTT
>TRBV19|TRBJ1-2|-|-
CASSTAGWGGYTF
TGTGCCAGTAGTACCGCGGGTTGGGGAGGCTACACCTTC
>TRBV4-1|TRBJ1-1|-|TRBD1
CASSQEQGMEAFF
TGCGCCAGCAGCCAGGAACAGGGGATGGAAGCTTTCTTT
>TRBV29-1|TRBJ2-1|-|TRBD2
CSGLSGRARDEQFF
TGCAGCGGACTTAGCGGGAGGGCTCGGGATGAGCAGTTCTTC
>TRBV6-1|TRBJ1-1|-|-
CASRRYTEAFF
TGTGCCAGCAGGCGGTATACTGAAGCTTTCTTT
>TRBV28|TRBJ1-1|few|-
CASSFRQLGRAFF
TGTGCCAGCAGTTTCAGACAGTTAGGTCGAGCTTTCTTT
>TRBV7-2|TRBJ2-6|-|TRBD1
CASSLDRGLGGANVLTF
TGTGCCAGCAGCCTCGACAGGGGTTTAGGTGGGGCCAACGTCCTGACTTTC
>TRBV5-8|TRBJ2-1|-|TRBD1
CASSFRDRGYNEQFF
TGTGCCAGCAGCTTCAGGGACAGGGGTTACAATGAGCAGTTCTTC
>TRBV5-4|TRBJ1-1|-|TRBD1
CASSRGQGDTEAFF
TGTGCCAGCAGCAGGGGACAGGGAGACACTGAAGCTTTCTTT
>TRBV7-3|TRBJ2-1|-|TRBD2
CASSRSTSGRAAYNEQFF
TGTGCCAGCAGCCGATCGACTAGCGGGAGGGCGGCCTACAATGAGCAGTTCTTC
>TRBV11-2|TRBJ2-1|-|-
CASSVQQGHDEQFF
TGTGCCAGCAGCGTCCAACAGGGTCACGATGAGCAGTTCTTC
>TRBV6-1|TRBJ2-3|-|-
CASSGTDTDTQYF
TGTGCCAGCAGTGGGACTGACACAGATACGCAGTATTTT
>TRBV30|TRBJ2-1|-|TRBD2
CAWSGVAGGQGEQFF
TGTGCCTGGAGTGGTGTAGCGGGAGGGCAGGGAGAGCAGTTCTTC
>TRBV2|TRBJ2-2|-|-
CASSEVMTEAGELFF
TGTGCCAGCAGTGAAGTTATGACGGAGGCCGGGGAGCTGTTTTTT
>TRBV25-1|TRBJ1-1|-|-
CASSDANRANTEAFF
TGTGCCAGCAGTGACGCCAACAGGGCGAACACTGAAGCTTTCTTT
>TRBV2|TRBJ2-7|-|TRBD2
CASSDRGLAGWDEQYF
TGTGCCAGCAGTGACCGCGGACTAGCGGGATGGGACGAGCAGTACTTC
>TRBV28|TRBJ2-1|once|TRBD2
CASSLLGSGGPGEQFF
TGTGCCAGCAGTTTATTAGGTAGCGGGGGGCCGGGAGAGCAGTTCTTC
>TRBV19|TRBJ1-2|-|-
CASTGGGPRYGYTF
TGTGCCAGTACCGGAGGCGGCCCCCGCTATGGCTACACCTTC
>TRBV19|TRBJ1-1|-|-
CASSAPGTLNAEAFF
TGTGCCAGTAGTGCACCCGGGACACTGAATGCTGAAGCTTTCTTT
>TRBV30|TRBJ1-1|-|-
CAWSGEVREAFF
TGTGCCTGGAGTGGGGAGGTGCGTGAAGCTTTCTTT
>TRBV4-1|TRBJ1-2|-|-
CASSQDSVEDTNYGYTF
TGCGCCAGCAGCCAAGATTCAGTCGAGGACACTAACTATGGCTACACCTTC
>TRBV4-1|TRBJ2-3|once|TRBD1
CASSQVQGWDTQYF
TGCGCCAGCAGCCAAGTACAGGGGTGGGATACGCAGTATTTT
>TRBV5-1|TRBJ2-2|-|-
CASSRDTGELFF
TGCGCCAGCAGCCGGGACACCGGGGAGCTGTTTTTT
>TRBV11-2|TRBJ2-5|-|TRBD2
CASSLVGNSGRQETQYF
TGTGCCAGCAGCTTAGTTGGGAATAGCGGGAGACAAGAGACCCAGTACTTC
>TRBV4-1|TRBJ1-1|-|-
CASSQEVPGNTEAFF
TGCGCCAGCAGCCAAGAAGTCCCAGGTAACACTGAAGCTTTCTTT
>TRBV7-9|TRBJ2-3|-|-
CASSSGGGVFSDTQYF
TGTGCCAGCAGCTCAGGAGGGGGGGTTTTTTCAGATACGCAGTATTTT
>TRBV20-1|TRBJ2-3|-|-
CSARAGVTQYF
TGCAGTGCTAGAGCGGGAGTGACGCAGTATTTT
>TRBV6-5|TRBJ1-2|-|TRBD1
CASRLGQGAYGYTF
TGTGCCAGCAGGCTTGGACAGGGGGCATATGGCTACACCTTC
>TRBV19|TRBJ2-7|-|TRBD2
CASSIKGAGGPEQYF
TGTGCCAGTAGTATAAAGGGAGCGGGAGGACCCGAGCAGTACTTC
>TRBV6-1|TRBJ2-1|few|-
CASSPRGGGANEQFF
TGTGCCAGCAGTCCCCGTGGTGGGGGGGCGAATGAGCAGTTCTTC
>TRBV13|TRBJ1-1|-|-
CASSLGGRGANTEAFF
TGTGCCAGCAGCTTAGGGGGACGGGGGGCGAACACTGAAGCTTTCTTT
>TRBV6-6|TRBJ2-1|-|TRBD2
CASSYSGGRGNEQFF
TGTGCCAGCAGTTACTCTGGCGGGAGGGGGAATGAGCAGTTCTTC
>TRBV25-1|TRBJ2-6|-|-
CASSGAPGVGANVLTF
TGTGCCAGCAGTGGAGCCCCCGGGGTCGGGGCCAACGTCCTGACTTTC